This entry lists 20 T cell receptor beta chains sequenced from one sample in a study of metastatic and nonmetastatic thyroid tumors. Using MiXCR, TCRdb re-called clones from the PCR reads. The table shows about 38,000 clones, with around 26% occurring only once. The entire patient cohort was treatment-naive prior to thyroid surgery. The sequencing sample was made of blood. The receptors originated from a female donor with papillary thyroid cancer or a benign thyroid nodule (not recorded which). Some clones in this sample may be carry-over from other donors' samples.

This clone was detected only a few times. This chain links TRBV6-5 with TRBJ2-7, with 7 nucleotides matching TRBD1. The CDR3 is 14 residues long. The V gene's germline CDR1 is MNHEY and CDR2 SVGAGI. Trimming took 10 bases from V and 9 from J; bases not matched to a gene: 18. CDR3 sequence (DNA): TGTGCCATCAGCCCCGACAGGGAAGTTAACGGGCAGTACTTC. Residues: CAISPDREVNGQYF.

Concerning this clone itself: One end of the junction fails to match germline, which may point to a read error. The chain uses TRBV20-1 and TRBJ1-2, with D unclear. The germline V gene encodes CDR1 DFQATT and CDR2 SNEGSKA (reference sequence). The CDR3 consists of 12 residues. The CDR3 DNA reads TGCAGTACTAGAGACTCGACGTATGGATACACCTTC. Translation: CSTRDSTYGYTF.

By its share, this clone is medium-sized (0.01 to 0.1%). V gene TRBV6-2 or TRBV6-3 combines with J gene TRBJ2-7; 13 nucleotides line up with TRBD2. The CDR3 is 15 amino acids. CDR1 MNHEY and CDR2 SVGEGT come from the germline V gene. Losses at the gene ends were 7 bases for V and 7 bases for J; bases not matched to a gene: 10. The CDR3 coding sequence is TGTGCCAGCATCTACGGACTAGCGGGAGTGGGTGAGCAGTACTTC. Amino acid sequence: CASIYGLAGVGEQYF.

In its sample, this clone was seen many times. In DNA form, the CDR3 reads TGTGCCAGCAGTTACGGCCGAAGGGGGGACAATCAGCCCCAGCATTTT. Its translation is CASSYGRRGDNQPQHF. The chain couples TRBV28 to TRBJ1-5, with D possibly matching TRBD1 (6 bases). V was cut by 4 bases and J by 3 bases, with 16 bases left in between. Germline CDR1 and CDR2: MDHEN and SYDVKM. CDR3 length: 16 amino acids.

J is TRBJ1-1 and V is TRBV28; no clear D. The germline V and J ends were trimmed by 2 bases and 0 bases, with 4 bases remaining between them. This CDR3 comprises 13 residues. CDR1 is MDHEN and CDR2 is SYDVKM in the germline V gene. The CDR3 loop is CASSLGMNTEAFF. The CDR3 DNA follows: TGTGCCAGCAGTTTAGGTATGAACACTGAAGCTTTCTTT.

This clone was seen just once. The J gene is TRBJ1-5, the V gene TRBV19, with 12 bases matching TRBD1. Germline CDR1 is LNHDA and CDR2 is SQIVND (reference sequence). The CDR3 has 16 amino acids. With V trimmed by 6 bases and J by 3 bases, 6 bases remained unmatched. The CDR3 here is CASRTGTGGFNQPQHF. The CDR3 DNA is TGTGCCAGTAGGACCGGGACAGGGGGCTTCAATCAGCCCCAGCATTTT.

This clone was picked up many times. Other DNA sequences in this sample translate to the same CDR3. The rearrangement links TRBV7-7 to TRBJ2-3, with no clear D. The CDR3 has 15 amino acids. CDR1 is SSHAT and CDR2 is FNYEAQ in the germline V gene (reference sequence). With 6 bases removed from V and 4 bases from J, the gap between germline ends came to 17 bases. The CDR3 coding sequence is TGTGCCAGCAGGCCGCCGGACGACTGGGCAGATACGCAGTATTTT. The encoded protein is CASRPPDDWADTQYF.

This clone was counted a few times. The V gene is TRBV6-2 or TRBV6-3, the J gene TRBJ2-5; D possibly corresponds to TRBD2 (6 bases). Germline V gene data show CDR1 as MNHEY and CDR2 as SVGEGT. There are 16 residues in the CDR3. V lost 0 bases and J 3 bases, leaving 14 bases between the germline ends. The CDR3 protein is CASSYSGGGIKETQYF. DNA of the CDR3: TGTGCCAGCAGTTACTCGGGAGGTGGGATAAAAGAGACCCAGTACTTC.

The table lists this clone with a few counts. The J gene is TRBJ1-6, the V gene TRBV19; a weak D match, TRBD1 (5 bases). The CDR3 has 14 amino acids. Deletions cut 9 bases from V and 2 bases from J, with 11 bases between. Germline V gives CDR1 LNHDA, CDR2 SQIVND (reference sequence). The CDR3 loop is CASSRDPYNSPLHF. The CDR3, as DNA: TGTGCCAGCTCCCGGGACCCCTATAATTCACCCCTCCACTTT.

This clone was counted at least ten times. J is TRBJ2-5 and V is TRBV5-1; 7 bases match TRBD2. This CDR3 has 15 amino acids. V gave up 1 base and J gave up 0 bases; unmatched junction bases: 3. The germline gives CDR1 SGHRS, CDR2 YFSETQ. The CDR3 is CASSLSGAHQETQYF. In DNA, the CDR3 is TGCGCCAGCAGCTTGAGCGGGGCCCACCAAGAGACCCAGTACTTC.

The sample holds a few counts of this clone. The chain has TRBV27 and TRBJ1-4, with D possibly matching TRBD1 (5 bases). CDR1 and CDR2 from the germline V gene are MNHEY and SMNVEV (reference sequence). The CDR3 consists of 13 residues. Trimming removed 4 bases from V and 8 bases from J, with 11 bases in between. In nucleotides, the CDR3 is TGTGCCAGCAGTTGGGGGTCAAGGGAAAAACTGTTTTTT. Translation: CASSWGSREKLFF.

This clone has at least ten counts. The chain couples TRBV2 to TRBJ1-2; D perhaps matches TRBD1 (6 bases). The CDR3 is 13 residues long. V shed 4 bases and J shed 5 bases, with 11 bases lying between them. The germline CDR1 and CDR2 sequences are SNHLY and FYNNEI. CDR3 loop: CASSGGTQYGYTF. The CDR3 nucleotides are TGTGCCAGCAGTGGGGGGACACAATATGGCTACACCTTC.

In its sample, this clone was seen many times. The V call is TRBV11-1, the J call TRBJ2-7; 15 bases map to TRBD2. The CDR3 length is 17 residues. The germline V gene encodes CDR1 SGHAT and CDR2 FQDESV (reference sequence). V trimming: 0 bases; J trimming: 6 bases; junction bases outside the gene matches: 6. The CDR3 sequence: CASSLARGTSGRSEQYF. The CDR3 region has the DNA TGTGCCAGCAGCTTAGCCCGAGGGACTAGCGGGAGGTCCGAGCAGTACTTC.

The sample holds many counts of this clone. The gene calls are TRBV12-3 or TRBV12-4 and TRBJ1-5; perhaps TRBD1 as D (6 bases). This CDR3 comprises 14 residues. V lost 7 bases and J lost 6, with 16 bases in between. In DNA, the CDR3 is TGTGCCAGCAACACCCAGGGGACGGGTCAGCCCCAGCATTTT. Translation gives CASNTQGTGQPQHF.

This clone was found many times. The chain has TRBV13 and TRBJ1-2; 8 nucleotides line up with TRBD1. The CDR3 has 15 amino acids. Germline V gene lookup returns CDR1 PRHDT and CDR2 FYEKMQ (reference sequence). The ends lost 5 bases at V and 4 bases at J; junction bases unmatched: 9. CDR3 in DNA: TGTGCCAGCAGCCCCAGGACAGGGTGGGCCTATGGCTACACCTTC. This codes for CASSPRTGWAYGYTF.

This clone was seen repeatedly, ten times or more. The chain carries TRBV9 and TRBJ2-5; D may be TRBD2 (6 bases). Trimming took off 4 bases at V and 0 bases at J, with 13 bases between the two ends. This CDR3 spans 15 amino acids. CDR1 is SGDLS and CDR2 is YYNGEE in the germline V gene. The CDR3 loop is CASSPSSGDQETQYF. The CDR3 DNA sequence: TGTGCCAGCAGCCCCAGTTCGGGGGACCAAGAGACCCAGTACTTC. Drawing the rest from reference TRBV9 and TRBJ2-5, the complete variable domain is DSGVTQTPKHLITATGQRVTLRCSPRSGDLSVYWYQQSLDQGLQFLIQYYNGEERAKGNILERFSAQQFPDLHSELNLSSLELGDSALYFCASSPSSGDQETQYFGPGTRLLVL.

This clone was observed many times. V usage is TRBV20-1 and J usage is TRBJ2-1; 12 bases agree with TRBD1. This CDR3 comprises 13 residues. The V and J ends lost 6 bases and 8 bases, in that order; junction bases with no gene match: 5. The germline V gene has CDR1 DFQATT and CDR2 SNEGSKA (reference sequence). The CDR3 DNA sequence: TGCAGTGCCGCGGGACAGGGGGCTTATGAGCAGTTCTTC. The encoded protein is CSAAGQGAYEQFF.

This clone was found many times. The chain carries TRBV10-3 and TRBJ1-2; no clear D gene. V was clipped by 6 bases and J by 5 bases, with 13 bases between them. Germline V gene data show CDR1 as ENHRY and CDR2 as SYGVKD. The CDR3 consists of 13 residues. Written as DNA, the CDR3 is TGTGCCATCAGCGCTAGGACGGATTATGGCTACACCTTC. Its translation: CAISARTDYGYTF.

J is TRBJ2-5 and V is TRBV20-1, with 14 bases fitting TRBD2. Germline V CDR1 and CDR2: DFQATT, SNEGSKA (reference sequence). The CDR3 loop spans 15 amino acids. DNA for the CDR3: TGCAGACCCGGGACTAGCGGGAGTATGAGACAGACCCAGTACTTC. The encoded protein is CRPGTSGSMRQTQYF.

By share, this clone ranks as medium-sized. The chain carries TRBV27 and TRBJ2-7; D call uncertain. This CDR3 contains 14 residues. Trimming cost V 0 bases and J 0 bases, with 6 bases left between them. Germline V gene lookup returns CDR1 MNHEY and CDR2 SMNVEV (reference sequence). The CDR3 protein is CASSLSITSYEQYF. Here the CDR3 DNA reads TGTGCCAGCAGTTTATCGATAACCTCCTACGAGCAGTACTTC.